This record concerns one TCR beta chain sequence. Its cognate antigen is unknown. This sample stems from a study of metastatic and nonmetastatic thyroid tumors. Study observations and caveats: The reported finding was significantly higher TCR beta diversity in malignant thyroid tumors relative to benign nodules, in blood and tumor.

Among the patients, none had received any treatment before thyroid surgery. As processed by the authors: CDR3 differences across clinicopathological groups were used to build a distant-metastasis classifier for papillary thyroid cancer. TCRdb called clones again from the PCR reads with MiXCR. Here the V and J calls rest on TCRdb's processing, not on the authors' analysis. This table holds fewer than 10,000 clones, roughly 40% found once. This CDR3 has 19 amino acids. CDR1 and CDR2 (germline): SGDLS, YYNGEE. Trimming at V came to 0 bases and at J to 0 bases, leaving 7 bases not matched to a gene. Sequencing used tumor tissue. This rearrangement joins TRBV9 to TRBJ2-1, with 12 bases aligning to TRBD1. This clonotype was sampled from a male donor with papillary thyroid cancer or a benign thyroid nodule (not recorded which). Some clones in this sample may be carry-over from other donors' samples. CDR3 nucleotide sequence: TGTGCCAGCAGCGTAGAAGGGACAGGGGGCCCGAGCTCCTACAATGAGCAGTTCTTC. Its protein is CASSVEGTGGPSSYNEQFF.